One sample yielded the 19 T cell receptor beta chains listed below, sequenced in a study of cytomegalovirus exposure and HLA in healthy donors. The study ran its PCR with 60 Vbeta and 13 Jbeta primers. The repertoire was sequenced with immunoSEQ multiplex PCR; TCRdb's copy has only in-frame clones and lacks some. Among 130,000 or so clones, 70% to 85% were seen once, and the ten largest hold under 2%. Sequenced input: PBMCs. The receptor source for this set is a woman between 40 and 50 years old in good health and CMV-seronegative.

The rearrangement links TRBV11-2 to TRBJ2-1, with D perhaps matching TRBD1 (6 bases). V was pared by 0 bases and J by 2 bases, with 11 bases between. Per germline, CDR1 SGHAT and CDR2 FQNNGV. The CDR3 totals 16 residues. The CDR3 nucleotides are TGTGCCAGCAGCTTAGAGGGACAAGAAGCCTACAATGAGCAGTTCTTC. This gives the protein CASSLEGQEAYNEQFF.

The chain carries TRBV28 and TRBJ2-7, with D maybe TRBD2 (5 bases). Per the germline V gene, CDR1 is MDHEN and CDR2 is SYDVKM. Trimming removed 3 bases from V and 11 bases from J, with 29 bases in between. There are 17 residues in the CDR3. This CDR3 is CASSLAHLEVSPVGEYF. DNA of the CDR3: TGTGCCAGCAGTTTGGCTCACCTGGAAGTTTCTCCCGTGGGAGAGTACTTC.

The chain couples TRBV9 to TRBJ2-5, with D possibly being TRBD2 (5 bases). V was clipped by 3 bases and J by 7 bases, with 13 bases between them. Germline-derived CDR1 and CDR2 are SGDLS and YYNGEE. The CDR3 runs 13 residues. For the CDR3, the DNA is TGTGCCAGCAGCGGGGAGATCTATGGGACCCAGTACTTC. It yields the protein CASSGEIYGTQYF. Complete variable domain (other parts from reference TRBV9 and TRBJ2-5): DSGVTQTPKHLITATGQRVTLRCSPRSGDLSVYWYQQSLDQGLQFLIQYYNGEERAKGNILERFSAQQFPDLHSELNLSSLELGDSALYFCASSGEIYGTQYFGPGTRLLVL.

This clone was counted once. The chain couples TRBV9 to TRBJ1-1, with TRBD1 matching 10 bases. The CDR3 runs to 15 residues. With V trimmed by 0 bases and J by 4 bases, 3 bases remained unmatched. Germline CDR1 is SGDLS and CDR2 is YYNGEE. CDR3 coding DNA: TGTGCCAGCAGCGTAGTGGGACAGGGGTCCACTGAAGCTTTCTTT. It encodes CASSVVGQGSTEAFF.

As concerns this clone: The sample holds other DNA sequences that translate to the same CDR3. The chain carries TRBV18 and TRBJ1-5, with 11 bases matching TRBD1. The CDR3 extends over 15 amino acids. Germline CDR1 reads KGHSH; CDR2 reads LQKENI. Trimming cost V 3 bases and J 6 bases; bases outside gene matches: 4. DNA for the CDR3: TGTGCCAGCTCACCGGGGACAGGGGGAAGTCAGCCCCAGCATTTT. This gives the protein CASSPGTGGSQPQHF.

The genes are TRBV5-6 and TRBJ2-7, with 8 bases that match TRBD2. CDR1 SGHDT and CDR2 YYEEEE come from the germline V gene. The CDR3 loop spans 14 amino acids. V lost 4 bases and J lost 4; bases outside the gene matches: 7. The CDR3 loop is CASSRGTSGYEQYF. In DNA form, the CDR3 reads TGTGCCAGCAGCAGGGGGACTAGTGGGTACGAGCAGTACTTC. Drawing the rest from reference TRBV5-6 and TRBJ2-7, the complete variable domain is DAGVTQSPTHLIKTRGQQVTLRCSPKSGHDTVSWYQQALGQGPQFIFQYYEEEERQRGNFPDRFSGHQFPNYSSELNVNALLLGDSALYLCASSRGTSGYEQYFGPGTRLTVT.

This clone was detected only once. This chain uses TRBV7-2 with TRBJ2-5; 9 bases are shared with TRBD1. Losses at the gene ends were 2 bases for V and 11 bases for J; bases not matched to a gene: 12. The germline V gene encodes CDR1 SGHTA and CDR2 FQGNSA. This CDR3 region has 15 residues. CDR3 sequence: CASSLNRDRVGEQYF. The CDR3 DNA sequence: TGTGCCAGCAGCTTAAACCGGGACAGGGTGGGGGAGCAGTACTTC.

The V call is TRBV11-2, the J call TRBJ2-5; D is perhaps TRBD2 (5 bases). The J call may be wrong; the DNA end is better matched by TRBJ2-7. There are 13 residues in the CDR3. In germline, CDR1 is SGHAT, CDR2 FQNNGV. As DNA, the CDR3 is TGTGCCAGCAGCTCCTTCCCGGGGTACGAGCAGTACTTC. Translated: CASSSFPGYEQYF.

The V and J genes are TRBV5-4 and TRBJ1-6, with TRBD1 matching 11 bases. The CDR3 contains 17 residues. Germline V gene lookup returns CDR1 SGHNT and CDR2 YYREEE (reference sequence). The trim removed 3 bases at V and 4 bases at J, leaving 6 bases unmatched. CDR3 sequence: CASSSRDRGSYNSPLHF. Written as DNA, the CDR3 is TGTGCCAGCAGCTCTCGGGACAGGGGGTCTTATAATTCACCCCTCCACTTT. The full variable domain, rest sourced from reference TRBV5-4 and TRBJ1-6, is ETGVTQSPTHLIKTRGQQVTLRCSSQSGHNTVSWYQQALGQGPQFIFQYYREEENGRGNFPPRFSGLQFPNYSSELNVNALELDDSALYLCASSSRDRGSYNSPLHFGNGTRLTVT.

The chain joins TRBV6-4 to TRBJ2-3; 8 positions match TRBD2. The CDR3 is 14 residues long. The J segment lost 2 bases and the V segment lost 6 bases, leaving 4 bases of the junction unmatched. The germline V gene has CDR1 MRHNA and CDR2 SNTAGT. CDR3 sequence (DNA): TGTGCCAGCAGACTAGCGGCAAACACAGATACGCAGTATTTT. Protein product: CASRLAANTDTQYF.

CDR3 DNA: TGCGCCAGCAGCCAAGATCCAGTATCGGATACGCAGTATTTT. Amino acid sequence: CASSQDPVSDTQYF. V is TRBV4-1 and J is TRBJ2-3, with D hard to call. V was trimmed by 0 bases and J by 6 bases, leaving 10 bases between them. The CDR3 is 14 residues long. Germline CDR1 is MGHRA and CDR2 is YSYEKL.

The chain joins TRBV5-1 to TRBJ2-7; D might be TRBD2 (6 bases). The CDR3 covers 14 residues. CDR1 and CDR2 (germline): SGHRS, YFSETQ. V dropped 0 bases and J dropped 2 bases, with 9 bases sitting between them. In DNA, the CDR3 is TGCGCCAGCAGCTTGGCCGGGAGTCCCTACGAGCAGTACTTC. Its protein is CASSLAGSPYEQYF.

The chain links TRBV28 to TRBJ2-7; 7 bases fit TRBD2. This CDR3 contains 15 residues. CDR1 and CDR2 from the germline V gene are MDHEN and SYDVKM. Losses at the gene ends were 7 bases for V and 4 bases for J; bases not matched to a gene: 13. The CDR3 bases are TGTGCCAGCACCCCCCCTGGGTTGGGGGGGTACGAGCAGTACTTC. Translated, it gives CASTPPGLGGYEQYF.

V is TRBV30 and J is TRBJ1-1, with D possibly matching TRBD1 (6 bases). Germline V gene sequence: CDR1 GTSNPN, CDR2 SVGIG (reference sequence). This CDR3 region has 12 residues. V was shortened by 4 bases and J by 5 bases, with 11 bases between the two germline ends. CDR3 sequence reads: CAWTDRYTEAFF. CDR3 bases: TGTGCCTGGACGGACAGATATACTGAAGCTTTCTTT.

This chain connects TRBV28 to TRBJ2-5; 8 bases are a match to TRBD2. V shed 8 bases, J shed 3 bases, and the junction held 8 bases outside the gene matches. The CDR3 runs to 14 residues. Looked up from germline, CDR1 is MDHEN and CDR2 is SYDVKM. The CDR3 loop is CASVLRGRKETQYF. The CDR3, as DNA: TGTGCCAGCGTTTTACGCGGGAGGAAAGAGACCCAGTACTTC.

V and J are TRBV5-8 and TRBJ1-2; 7 nucleotides agree with TRBD1. Germline V gene data show CDR1 as SGHTS and CDR2 as YDEGEE. The CDR3 is made up of 15 amino acids. V was clipped by 0 bases and J by 4 bases; unmatched bases: 6. CDR3 sequence: CASSLDIGTAYGYTF. Here the CDR3 DNA reads TGTGCCAGCAGCTTGGATATCGGGACAGCCTATGGCTACACCTTC.

The J gene is TRBJ2-7, the V gene TRBV4-3; the D gene is possibly TRBD2 (7 bases). The germline V gene has CDR1 LGHNA and CDR2 YSLEER. This CDR3 region has 15 residues. V dropped 0 bases and J dropped 6 bases, with 15 bases sitting between them. The CDR3 sequence: CASSQEPGGGSEQYF. The CDR3 DNA reads as TGCGCCAGCAGCCAAGAACCTGGGGGGGGCTCCGAGCAGTACTTC.

This clone was seen more than once but under ten times. The sample holds other DNA sequences that translate to the same CDR3. The V gene is TRBV18, the J gene TRBJ1-1; no clear D gene. Germline V gene lookup returns CDR1 KGHSH and CDR2 LQKENI. Trimming removed 3 bases from V and 3 bases from J, with 8 bases in between. The CDR3 is 13 residues long. CDR3 sequence reads: CASSPSIDTEAFF. In nucleotides, the CDR3 is TGTGCCAGCTCACCGAGTATAGACACTGAAGCTTTCTTT.

This clone came up once. The V and J genes are TRBV15 and TRBJ2-2, with TRBD2 identical over 8 bases. The germline V gene encodes CDR1 LNHNV and CDR2 YYDKDF (reference sequence). The CDR3 has 17 amino acids. After removal of 0 bases from V and 3 bases from J, the junction contained 6 bases not matched to a gene. The CDR3: CATSRDRGGVDTGELFF. DNA for the CDR3: TGTGCCACCAGCAGAGATCGGGGGGGCGTGGACACCGGGGAGCTGTTTTTT. The variable domain in full, with the rest retrieved from reference TRBV15 and TRBJ2-2, is DAMVIQNPRYQVTQFGKPVTLSCSQTLNHNVMYWYQQKSSQAPKLLFHYYDKDFNNEADTPDNFQSRRPNTSFCFLDIRSPGLGDTAMYLCATSRDRGGVDTGELFFGEGSRLTVL.